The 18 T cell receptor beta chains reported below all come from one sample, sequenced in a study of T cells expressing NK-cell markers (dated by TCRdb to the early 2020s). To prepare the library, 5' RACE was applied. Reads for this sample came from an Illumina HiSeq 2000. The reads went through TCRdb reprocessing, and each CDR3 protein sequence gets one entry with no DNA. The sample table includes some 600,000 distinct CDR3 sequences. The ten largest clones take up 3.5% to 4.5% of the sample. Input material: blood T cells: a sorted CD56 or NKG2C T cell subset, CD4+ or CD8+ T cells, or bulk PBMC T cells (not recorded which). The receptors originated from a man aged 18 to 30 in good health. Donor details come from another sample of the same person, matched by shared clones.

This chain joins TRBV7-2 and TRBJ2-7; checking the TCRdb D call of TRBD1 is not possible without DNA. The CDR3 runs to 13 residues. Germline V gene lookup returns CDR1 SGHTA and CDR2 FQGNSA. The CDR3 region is CASSPRPGEEQYF. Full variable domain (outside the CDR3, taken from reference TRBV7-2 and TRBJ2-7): GAGVSQSPSNKVTEKGKDVELRCDPISGHTALYWYRQSLGQGLEFLIYFQGNSAPDKSGLPSDRFSAERTGGSVSTLTIQRTQQEDSAVYLCASSPRPGEEQYFGPGTRLTVT.

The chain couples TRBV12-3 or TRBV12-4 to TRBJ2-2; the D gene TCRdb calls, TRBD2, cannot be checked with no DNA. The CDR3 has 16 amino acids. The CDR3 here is CASSHKRGGDTGELFF.

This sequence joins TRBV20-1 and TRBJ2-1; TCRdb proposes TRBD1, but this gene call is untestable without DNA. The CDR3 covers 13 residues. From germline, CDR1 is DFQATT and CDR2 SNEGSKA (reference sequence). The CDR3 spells CSARAGSIGEQFF.

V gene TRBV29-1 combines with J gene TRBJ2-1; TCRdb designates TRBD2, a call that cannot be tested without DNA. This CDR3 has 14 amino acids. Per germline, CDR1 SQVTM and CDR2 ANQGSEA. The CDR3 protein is CSVQPGTSRGEQFF.

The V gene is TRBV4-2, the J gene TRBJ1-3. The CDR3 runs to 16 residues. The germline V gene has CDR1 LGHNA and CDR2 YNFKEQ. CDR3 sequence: CASSPISGGSGNTIYF.

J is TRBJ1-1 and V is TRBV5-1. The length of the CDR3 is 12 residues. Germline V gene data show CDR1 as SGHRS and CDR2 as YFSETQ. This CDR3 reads CASSLVFGEAFF.

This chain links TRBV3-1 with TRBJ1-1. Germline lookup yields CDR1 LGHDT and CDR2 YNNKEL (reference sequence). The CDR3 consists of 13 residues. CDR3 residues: CASSQVAATEAFF.

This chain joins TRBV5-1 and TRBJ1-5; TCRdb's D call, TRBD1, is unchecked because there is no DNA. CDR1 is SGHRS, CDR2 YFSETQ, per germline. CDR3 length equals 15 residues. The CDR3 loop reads CASSLDGRGSQPQHF.

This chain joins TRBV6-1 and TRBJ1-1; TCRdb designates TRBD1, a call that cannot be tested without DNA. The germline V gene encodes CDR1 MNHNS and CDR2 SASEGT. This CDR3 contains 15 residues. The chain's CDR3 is CASSKLPGLNTEAFF.

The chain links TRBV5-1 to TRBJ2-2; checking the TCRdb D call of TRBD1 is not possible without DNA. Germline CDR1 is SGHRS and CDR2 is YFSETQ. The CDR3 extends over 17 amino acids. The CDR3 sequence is CASYPIQGRANTGELFF.

This CDR3 is CASSSNRSPKNIQYF. The chain couples TRBV7-7 to TRBJ2-4. The CDR3 consists of 15 residues. Germline loops: CDR1 SSHAT, CDR2 FNYEAQ (reference sequence).

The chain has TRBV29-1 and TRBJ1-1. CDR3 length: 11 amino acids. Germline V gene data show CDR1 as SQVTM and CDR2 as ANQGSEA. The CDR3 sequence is CSVVSGYEAFF.

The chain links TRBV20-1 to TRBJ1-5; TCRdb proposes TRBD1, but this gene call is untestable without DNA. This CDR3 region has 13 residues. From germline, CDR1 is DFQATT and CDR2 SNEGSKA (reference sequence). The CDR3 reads CSAKGRGDQPQHF.

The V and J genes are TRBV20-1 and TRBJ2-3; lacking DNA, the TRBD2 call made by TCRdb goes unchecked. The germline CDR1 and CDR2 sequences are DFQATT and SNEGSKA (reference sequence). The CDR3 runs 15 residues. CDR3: CSVPRVAGTTDTQYF.

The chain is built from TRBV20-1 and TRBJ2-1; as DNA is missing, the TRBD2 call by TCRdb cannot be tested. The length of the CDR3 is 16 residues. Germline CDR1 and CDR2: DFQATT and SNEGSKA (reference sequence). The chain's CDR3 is CSASNPSAEKYNEQFF.

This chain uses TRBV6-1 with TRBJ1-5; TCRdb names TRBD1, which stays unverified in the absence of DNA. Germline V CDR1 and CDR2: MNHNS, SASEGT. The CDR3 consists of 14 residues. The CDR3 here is CASRRGSSNQPQHF.

This CDR3 reads CASSTRLAGDTDTQYF. The chain joins TRBV5-1 to TRBJ2-3; TCRdb lists TRBD2, though no DNA is available to test this call. From germline, CDR1 is SGHRS and CDR2 YFSETQ. The CDR3 has 16 amino acids.

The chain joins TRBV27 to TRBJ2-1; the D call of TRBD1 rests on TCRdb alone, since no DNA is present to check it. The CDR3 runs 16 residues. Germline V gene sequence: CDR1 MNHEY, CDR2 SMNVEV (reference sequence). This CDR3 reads CASSLLPTGGHNEQFF.